The next 24 T cell receptor beta chains were all read from a single sample in a study of blood T cell repertoires in COVID-19. Method: immunoSEQ multiplex PCR; TCRdb's copy keeps in-frame clones and lacks some. This table has approximately 73,000 clones, roughly 89% appearing once. The specimen sequenced was peripheral blood. These receptors came from a man older than 75 with acute or convalescent COVID-19.

The chain combines TRBV7-2 with TRBJ1-1; D is ambiguous. This CDR3 has 14 residues. Trimming stripped 5 bases from V and 5 bases from J, with 15 bases between. Germline-derived CDR1 and CDR2 are SGHTA and FQGNSA. The CDR3 loop is CASSLLAGNTEAFF. The CDR3 DNA reads TGTGCCAGCAGCCTCCTGGCGGGGAATACTGAAGCTTTCTTT.

The chain couples TRBV5-1 to TRBJ1-1; D remains ambiguous. The CDR3 sequence is 16 residues long. V lost 0 bases and J lost 2, with 14 bases in between. The germline CDR1 and CDR2 sequences are SGHRS and YFSETQ. CDR3 sequence reads: CASSLGQTVENTEAFF. DNA for the CDR3: TGCGCCAGCAGCTTGGGCCAGACTGTCGAAAACACTGAAGCTTTCTTT.

The chain joins TRBV29-1 to TRBJ2-1; D not resolved. Trimming took 7 bases from V and 8 from J, leaving 15 bases between them. Germline CDR1 reads SQVTM; CDR2 reads ANQGSEA. The CDR3 is 12 amino acids. The CDR3 DNA follows: TGCAGCGCCTTGACATCCTGGGATGAGCAGTTCTTC. It encodes CSALTSWDEQFF.

This clone was seen only once. The chain uses TRBV12-3 or TRBV12-4 and TRBJ1-5; D may be TRBD1 (5 bases). The CDR3 totals 13 residues. Between the trimmed V and J ends, which lost 5 bases and 4 bases, there was a span of 9 bases. The DNA of the CDR3 is TGTGCCAGCAGTGACCCAGGGAATCAGCCCCAGCATTTT. Its translation: CASSDPGNQPQHF.

The chain links TRBV9 to TRBJ1-2; D is uncertain. From germline, CDR1 is SGDLS and CDR2 YYNGEE. There are 13 residues in the CDR3. V shed 2 bases and J shed 2 bases, with 7 bases lying between them. The CDR3 DNA sequence: TGTGCCAGCAGCGTCTCACAGAACTATGGCTACACCTTC. It specifies CASSVSQNYGYTF.

V gene TRBV7-9 combines with J gene TRBJ1-1; D unclear. CDR3 length: 12 residues. Trimming removed 2 bases from V and 4 bases from J, with 5 bases in between. Germline V gives CDR1 SEHNR, CDR2 FQNEAQ (reference sequence). CDR3 loop: CASSLSVTEAFF. CDR3 in DNA: TGTGCCAGCAGCTTATCGGTCACTGAAGCTTTCTTT.

This chain uses TRBV7-2 with TRBJ2-7; 11 bases agree with TRBD2. Germline CDR1 SGHTA, CDR2 FQGNSA. This CDR3 is built from 17 residues. J lost 0 bases, V lost 5 bases, and 9 bases had no gene match. The CDR3 loop is CASSPQRLAGISYEQYF. CDR3 DNA: TGTGCCAGCAGCCCCCAAAGACTAGCGGGAATCTCCTACGAGCAGTACTTC.

The chain uses TRBV6-5 and TRBJ2-1, with TRBD2 matching over 8 bases. Per the germline V gene, CDR1 is MNHEY and CDR2 is SVGAGI. The CDR3 has 15 residues. After removal of 2 bases from V and 9 bases from J, the junction contained 9 bases not matched to a gene. The CDR3 DNA reads TGTGCCAGCAGTTACGGGATAGCCGCGGGGGGTGAGCAGTTCTTC. This encodes CASSYGIAAGGEQFF.

This clone was found once. The chain links TRBV5-1 to TRBJ2-1, with D perhaps matching TRBD2 (6 bases). The CDR3 has 15 residues. CDR1 and CDR2 from the germline V gene are SGHRS and YFSETQ. V was cut by 0 bases and J by 8 bases, with 15 bases left in between. For the CDR3, the DNA is TGCGCCAGCAGCTTGGCCGGGAGTCTCCTCGATGAGCAGTTCTTC. As protein: CASSLAGSLLDEQFF.

V usage is TRBV7-3 and J usage is TRBJ2-1, with a weak D call TRBD2 (7 bases). Trimming stripped 5 bases from V and 4 bases from J, with 12 bases between. The CDR3 is made up of 14 amino acids. Germline lookup yields CDR1 SGHTA and CDR2 FQGTGA. CDR3 sequence reads: CASSGGARYNEQFF. The CDR3 nucleotides are TGTGCCAGCAGCGGGGGGGCCCGGTACAATGAGCAGTTCTTC.

V usage is TRBV7-6 and J usage is TRBJ1-5; 11 nucleotides align to TRBD1. V lost 5 bases and J lost 4; bases outside the gene matches: 4. Per germline, CDR1 SGHVS and CDR2 FNYEAQ. CDR3 length: 15 residues. CDR3 protein: CASSEGQGANQPQHF. CDR3 coding DNA: TGTGCCAGCAGCGAAGGACAGGGGGCGAATCAGCCCCAGCATTTT.

The chain employs TRBV5-1 and TRBJ2-7, with 7 bases aligning to TRBD1. CDR1 and CDR2 from the germline V gene are SGHRS and YFSETQ. V lost 0 bases to trimming and J lost 3 bases; unmatched junction nucleotides: 6. The CDR3 length is 15 residues. As DNA, the CDR3 is TGCGCCAGCAGCTTGGAGGGGGCGCTTTACTACGAGCAGTACTTC. Its protein product is CASSLEGALYYEQYF.

This chain uses TRBV18 with TRBJ2-5; 8 positions agree with TRBD2. This CDR3 has 16 amino acids. The germline gives CDR1 KGHSH, CDR2 LQKENI. The trim removed 5 bases at V and 4 bases at J, leaving 12 bases unmatched. As DNA, the CDR3 is TGTGCCAGCTCATCCCCGACCCCGGGAGGGGGAGAGACCCAGTACTTC. It yields the protein CASSSPTPGGGETQYF.

V and J are TRBV7-9 and TRBJ1-1, with 9 bases matching TRBD1. CDR3 size: 15 residues. Unmatched junction bases numbered 5, after V lost 5 bases and J lost 1 base. Germline values: CDR1 SEHNR, CDR2 FQNEAQ (reference sequence). CDR3 region: CASSPGTGSNTEAFF. As DNA, the CDR3 is TGTGCCAGCAGCCCCGGGACAGGGTCGAACACTGAAGCTTTCTTT.

The rearrangement links TRBV6-5 to TRBJ1-3; possible D gene TRBD1, 6 bases. CDR1 MNHEY and CDR2 SVGAGI come from the germline V gene. This CDR3 spans 13 amino acids. V shed 6 bases and J shed 10 bases, with 16 bases lying between them. This CDR3 reads CASRDTGRGTIYF. The DNA for the CDR3 is TGTGCCAGCAGGGATACAGGGAGAGGGACCATATATTTT.

The V and J genes are TRBV5-8 and TRBJ1-5, with TRBD1 as a possible D gene (5 bases). CDR3 length equals 15 residues. With 1 base removed from V and 0 bases from J, the gap between germline ends came to 8 bases. Per the germline V gene, CDR1 is SGHTS and CDR2 is YDEGEE. CDR3 nucleotide sequence: TGTGCCAGCAGCTTGCGGGGGTATAGCAATCAGCCCCAGCATTTT. Translating gives CASSLRGYSNQPQHF.

The rearrangement joins TRBV19 to TRBJ1-2, with 7 bases lining up with TRBD1. The germline V gene has CDR1 LNHDA and CDR2 SQIVND (reference sequence). The CDR3 loop spans 15 amino acids. The junction had 11 bases not matched to a gene; V was cut back by 5 bases and J by 5 bases. CDR3 nucleotide sequence: TGTGCCAGTAGTGTACCCGGGACAGCAGATTATGGCTACACCTTC. Its protein product is CASSVPGTADYGYTF. Looking up the rest from reference TRBV19 and TRBJ1-2 gives the full variable domain: DGGITQSPKYLFRKEGQNVTLSCEQNLNHDAMYWYRQDPGQGLRLIYYSQIVNDFQKGDIAEGYSVSREKKESFPLTVTSAQKNPTAFYLCASSVPGTADYGYTFGSGTRLTVV.

This chain links TRBV3-1 (or the pseudogene TRBV3-2) with TRBJ1-2; 12 bases match TRBD1. The CDR3 contains 15 residues. From germline, CDR1 is LGHDT and CDR2 YNNKEL (reference sequence). Trimming cost V 3 bases and J 4 bases; bases outside gene matches: 3. The CDR3 spells CASSQGTGGSYGYTF. The DNA for the CDR3 is TGTGCCAGCAGCCAGGGGACAGGGGGCTCCTATGGCTACACCTTC.

V and J are TRBV5-4 and TRBJ1-2, with D uncertain. Per the germline V gene, CDR1 is SGHNT and CDR2 is YYREEE (reference sequence). The CDR3 length is 14 residues. V was shortened by 4 bases and J by 4 bases, with 14 bases between the two germline ends. CDR3 amino acids: CASSLSGEVYGYTF. CDR3 nucleotides: TGTGCCAGCAGCCTATCCGGGGAGGTCTATGGCTACACCTTC.

The chain employs TRBV5-5 and TRBJ1-4; 7 nucleotides line up with TRBD1. CDR1 is SGHKS, CDR2 YYEKEE, per germline (reference sequence). V shed 2 bases and J 5 bases; nucleotides not matched to a gene: 6. The CDR3 runs to 15 residues. The DNA of the CDR3 is TGTGCCAGCAGCTTACTGGGACAGTTGAATGAAAAACTGTTTTTT. Protein sequence: CASSLLGQLNEKLFF.

This sequence joins TRBV9 and TRBJ2-7; the match to TRBD1 covers 9 bases. Unmatched junction bases numbered 9, after V lost 0 bases and J lost 5 bases. Germline V CDR1 and CDR2: SGDLS, YYNGEE. The CDR3 is 16 residues long. CDR3 sequence reads: CASSVEIGTGSHEQYF. CDR3 bases: TGTGCCAGCAGCGTAGAAATCGGGACAGGGTCCCACGAGCAGTACTTC.

The genes are TRBV10-3 and TRBJ2-1, with 7 bases identical to TRBD1. The CDR3 has 15 amino acids. J gave up 5 bases and V 3 bases, and 7 bases lay outside the gene matches. Germline-derived CDR1 and CDR2 are ENHRY and SYGVKD. The CDR3 region is CAISDSGQINNEQFF. CDR3 nucleotide sequence: TGTGCCATCAGTGACTCGGGACAGATAAACAATGAGCAGTTCTTC.

The count of this clone is one. The V and J genes are TRBV2 and TRBJ2-2, with a possible D match to TRBD1 (5 bases). V lost 9 bases, J lost 0 bases, and 8 bases lay in between. Germline V gene sequence: CDR1 SNHLY, CDR2 FYNNEI. This CDR3 contains 13 residues. The CDR3 region has the DNA TGTGCCAGAGGACACCCGAACACCGGGGAGCTGTTTTTT. This encodes CARGHPNTGELFF. Together with reference TRBV2 and TRBJ2-2, the CDR3 gives the full variable domain: EPEVTQTPSHQVTQMGQEVILRCVPISNHLYFYWYRQILGQKVEFLVSFYNNEISEKSEIFDDQFSVERPDGSNFTLKIRSTKLEDSAMYFCARGHPNTGELFFGEGSRLTVL.

In this sample, this clone turned up a few times. The chain has TRBV6-6 and TRBJ1-2, with D tentatively TRBD1 (5 bases). This CDR3 spans 14 amino acids. Trimming took 6 bases from V and 4 from J, leaving 15 bases between them. In germline, CDR1 is MNHNY, CDR2 SVGAGI (reference sequence). CDR3 bases: TGTGCCAGCAGCCTCTCCGTGGGGGGCTATGGCTACACCTTC. This sequence encodes CASSLSVGGYGYTF.